This section outlines one T cell receptor (beta chain) sequence together with its context. The junction differs from germline at one of its ends, possibly a read error. This CDR3 comprises 14 residues. Germline V gene data show CDR1 as MNHNS and CDR2 as SASEGT. Here immunoSEQ multiplex PCR was the method, and the copy in TCRdb shows in-frame clones only, minus some. Here the sample spans about 310,000 clones, approximately 80% being singletons. These data are taken from a study of cytotoxic CD8 clonotypes in ibrutinib-treated CLL. The TCR sequence derives from a human donor with chronic lymphocytic leukemia. The material sequenced was PBMCs, taken before ibrutinib treatment. This chain joins TRBV6-1 and TRBJ2-1, with 8 positions matching TRBD2. The CDR3 region has the DNA TGTGCCAGCAGGGAAGCGGGAGAGTTTAATGAGCAGTTCTTC. It is translated as CASREAGEFNEQFF.